This entry lists 6 T cell receptor beta chains sequenced from one sample in a study of blood T cell repertoires in COVID-19. Profiling relied on immunoSEQ multiplex PCR, and the TCRdb table lists in-frame clones only, not all of them. The sample has about 120,000 clones; around 88% are singletons. The sequenced material came from peripheral blood. The source is a woman aged 50 to 60 with active or convalescent COVID-19.

The chain joins TRBV4-3 to TRBJ2-5; 9 bases agree with TRBD1. CDR3 length: 15 amino acids. V was clipped by 3 bases and J by 5 bases; unmatched bases: 7. The germline gives CDR1 LGHNA, CDR2 YSLEER. The CDR3 DNA follows: TGCGCCAGCAGCCAGGCGGACAGGGGCGTGGAGACCCAGTACTTC. Translation gives CASSQADRGVETQYF.

The genes are TRBV19 and TRBJ2-2; TRBD1 matches at 12 bases. In germline, CDR1 is LNHDA, CDR2 SQIVND (reference sequence). The CDR3 has 16 amino acids. J gave up 6 bases and V 4 bases, and 6 bases lay outside the gene matches. CDR3: CASSKGQGAGSGELFF. Here the CDR3 DNA reads TGTGCCAGTAGTAAGGGACAGGGGGCTGGTTCCGGGGAGCTGTTTTTT.

The J gene is TRBJ1-1, the V gene TRBV5-6; 8 positions agree with TRBD1. CDR1 SGHDT and CDR2 YYEEEE come from the germline V gene. The ends lost 4 bases at V and 6 bases at J; junction bases unmatched: 11. This CDR3 is built from 15 residues. CDR3 nucleotides: TGTGCCAGCAGCCCTCGGGACAGGCTAAGTGCTGAAGCTTTCTTT. It encodes CASSPRDRLSAEAFF.

The chain has TRBV5-3 and TRBJ2-7, with unresolved D. TRBV5-3 is identified as an open reading frame with a role that is uncertain. Trimming took 2 bases from V and 2 from J, leaving 5 bases between them. The CDR3 runs to 12 residues. The DNA for the CDR3 is TGTGCCAGAAGCTTAACAGCCTACGAGCAGTACTTC. The encoded protein is CARSLTAYEQYF.

The genes are TRBV6-2 or TRBV6-3 and TRBJ2-3; D remains ambiguous. V lost 0 bases to trimming and J lost 6 bases, with 7 bases between them. Per germline, CDR1 MNHEY and CDR2 SVGEGT. The CDR3 has 13 residues. The CDR3 region has the DNA TGTGCCAGCAGTTACTCGTCAGTCGATACGCAGTATTTT. Translated, it gives CASSYSSVDTQYF.

The CDR3 DNA is TGTGCCAGTAGTGCCATCCCGGGAGCTGATACGCAGTATTTT. This encodes CASSAIPGADTQYF. The rearrangement joins TRBV19 to TRBJ2-3; maybe TRBD2 (6 bases). This CDR3 contains 14 residues. With 5 bases removed from V and 6 bases from J, the gap between germline ends came to 15 bases. CDR1 and CDR2 from the germline V gene are LNHDA and SQIVND (reference sequence).